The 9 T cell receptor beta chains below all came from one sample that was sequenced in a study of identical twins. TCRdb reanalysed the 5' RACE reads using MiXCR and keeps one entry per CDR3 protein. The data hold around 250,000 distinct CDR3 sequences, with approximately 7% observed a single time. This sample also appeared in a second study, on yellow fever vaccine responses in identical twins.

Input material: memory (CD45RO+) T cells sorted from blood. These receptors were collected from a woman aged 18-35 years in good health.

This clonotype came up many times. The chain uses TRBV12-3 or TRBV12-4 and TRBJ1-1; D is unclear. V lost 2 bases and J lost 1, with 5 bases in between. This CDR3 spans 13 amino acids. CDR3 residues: CASSLRRNTEAFF. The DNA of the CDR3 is TGTGCCAGCAGTTTACGGAGGAACACTGAAGCTTTCTTT.

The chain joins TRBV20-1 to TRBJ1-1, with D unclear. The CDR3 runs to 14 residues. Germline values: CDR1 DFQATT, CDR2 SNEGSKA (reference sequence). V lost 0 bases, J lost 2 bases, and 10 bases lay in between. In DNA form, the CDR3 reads TGCAGTGCTAGAGATGGGGAAAGTAACACTGAAGCTTTCTTT. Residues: CSARDGESNTEAFF.

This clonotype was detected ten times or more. The CDR3 DNA reads TGTGCCAGCAGCGCCAAGAATCCGGGATCCTACGAGCAGTACTTC. This encodes CASSAKNPGSYEQYF. The chain couples TRBV7-8 to TRBJ2-7, with TRBD2 as a possible D gene (5 bases). The CDR3 sequence is 15 residues long. Germline V gene data show CDR1 as SGHVS and CDR2 as FQNEAQ. V was shortened by 5 bases and J by 1 base, with 15 bases between the two germline ends.

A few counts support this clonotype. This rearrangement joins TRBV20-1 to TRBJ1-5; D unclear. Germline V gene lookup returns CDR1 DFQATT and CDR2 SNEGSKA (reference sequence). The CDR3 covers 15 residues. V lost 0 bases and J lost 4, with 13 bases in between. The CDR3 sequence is CSARDIAGDNQPQHF. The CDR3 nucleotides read TGCAGTGCTAGAGATATAGCAGGAGATAATCAGCCCCAGCATTTT.

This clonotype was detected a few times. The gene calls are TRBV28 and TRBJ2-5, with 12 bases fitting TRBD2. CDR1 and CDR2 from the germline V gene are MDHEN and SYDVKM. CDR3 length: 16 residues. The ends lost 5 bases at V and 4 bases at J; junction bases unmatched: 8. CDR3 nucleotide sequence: TGTGCCAGCAGTACGCGACTAGCGGGAGTGTTAGAGACCCAGTACTTC. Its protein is CASSTRLAGVLETQYF.

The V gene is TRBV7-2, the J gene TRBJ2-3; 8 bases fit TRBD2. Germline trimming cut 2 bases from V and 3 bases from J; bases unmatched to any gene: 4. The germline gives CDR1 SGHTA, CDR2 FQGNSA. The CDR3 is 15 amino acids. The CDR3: CASSLMGLVTDTQYF. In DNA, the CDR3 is TGTGCCAGCAGCTTAATGGGACTAGTGACAGATACGCAGTATTTT.

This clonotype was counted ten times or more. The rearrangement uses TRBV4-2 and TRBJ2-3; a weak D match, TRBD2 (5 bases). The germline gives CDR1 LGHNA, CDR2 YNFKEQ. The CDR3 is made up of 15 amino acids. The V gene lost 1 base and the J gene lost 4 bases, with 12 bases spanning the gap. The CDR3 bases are TGTGCCAGCAGCCAAGCTAGCAGTGGAGCAGATACGCAGTATTTT. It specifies CASSQASSGADTQYF.

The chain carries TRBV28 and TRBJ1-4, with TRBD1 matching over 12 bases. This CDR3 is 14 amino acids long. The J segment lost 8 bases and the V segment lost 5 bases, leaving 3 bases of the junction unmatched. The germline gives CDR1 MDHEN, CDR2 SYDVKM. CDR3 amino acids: CASSLGQGAEKLFF. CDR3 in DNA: TGTGCCAGCAGTCTGGGACAGGGGGCCGAAAAACTGTTTTTT.

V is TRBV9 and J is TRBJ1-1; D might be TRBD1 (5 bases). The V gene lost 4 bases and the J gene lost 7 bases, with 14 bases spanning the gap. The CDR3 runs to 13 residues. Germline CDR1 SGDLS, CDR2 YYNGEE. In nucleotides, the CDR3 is TGTGCCAGCAGCCCCCTTGGGGGTAATGAAGCTTTCTTT. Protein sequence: CASSPLGGNEAFF.